A single sample is the source of the 20 T cell receptor beta chains below, sequenced in a study of blood T cells in healthy people across ages. The second PCR ran roughly 7 to 12 cycles with a sample-barcoded 5' primer and J-beta primers. Each CDR3 protein gets one entry after TCRdb re-called the 5' RACE reads with MiXCR. The repertoire holds hundreds of thousands of distinct CDR3 sequences, around 26% seen once, with around a sixth in the top ten. Sequenced sample: blood. These TCRs come from a woman over 75 in good health.

In this sample, this clonotype turned up a few times. A much larger clone differs from this one at a single base, so this may be a read error. In this CDR3 the conserved last residue, phenylalanine or tryptophan, is missing, so a read error is likely. The chain carries TRBV15 and TRBJ2-6, with 8 nucleotides matching TRBD1. CDR3 size: 17 residues. Trimming removed 3 bases from V and 5 bases from J; junction bases left unmatched: 9. Germline V gene lookup returns CDR1 LNHNV and CDR2 YYDKDF (reference sequence). The CDR3 loop is CATSSDRGGHRANVLTC. The CDR3 DNA is TGTGCCACCAGCAGTGACAGGGGAGGTCACAGGGCCAACGTCCTGACTTGC.

The rearrangement joins TRBV20-1 to TRBJ1-1; 8 bases are a match to TRBD1. The CDR3 runs 15 residues. Losses at the gene ends were 2 bases for V and 0 bases for J; bases not matched to a gene: 5. Germline V gene sequence: CDR1 DFQATT, CDR2 SNEGSKA (reference sequence). In nucleotides, the CDR3 is TGCAGTGCTAGACGAACAGGGGGAGTGAACACTGAAGCTTTCTTT. Protein product: CSARRTGGVNTEAFF.

The chain combines TRBV29-1 with TRBJ2-1; D unclear. The CDR3 spans 16 residues. V was trimmed by 0 bases and J by 2 bases, leaving 14 bases between them. The germline V gene has CDR1 SQVTM and CDR2 ANQGSEA. CDR3: CSVEDPGGPTYNEQFF. As DNA, the CDR3 is TGCAGCGTTGAAGATCCAGGCGGCCCCACCTACAATGAGCAGTTCTTC.

The V gene is TRBV6-6, the J gene TRBJ1-4; D unclear. CDR1 and CDR2 (germline): MNHNY, SVGAGI (reference sequence). This CDR3 region has 13 residues. The V and J ends lost 6 bases and 4 bases respectively, with 9 bases between them. The CDR3 DNA is TGTGCCAGCAGAGGAGGGCGTAATGAAAAACTGTTTTTT. It specifies CASRGGRNEKLFF.

CDR3 loop: CASSLDSRNTIYF. CDR3 nucleotides: TGTGCCAGCAGCTTAGATTCAAGAAACACCATATATTTT. The chain recombines TRBV11-2 with TRBJ1-3; D uncertain. Germline V gene sequence: CDR1 SGHAT, CDR2 FQNNGV. V was shortened by 0 bases and J by 5 bases, with 5 bases between the two germline ends. This CDR3 spans 13 amino acids.

This clonotype was observed a handful of times. Given a much more abundant clone one base away, this may be a read error. The rearrangement joins TRBV6-6 to TRBJ2-1; D ambiguous. CDR1 and CDR2 (germline): MNHNY, SVGAGI (reference sequence). CDR3 size: 15 residues. Written as DNA, the CDR3 is TGTGCCAGCAGTTACTCGACCACTGGCCACAATGGGCAGTTCTTC. This codes for CASSYSTTGHNGQFF.

This clonotype was recorded many times. The gene calls are TRBV5-6 and TRBJ2-3; TRBD2 might be the D (5 bases). Trimming removed 4 bases at V and 3 bases at J, with 18 bases between. This CDR3 spans 16 amino acids. Germline V CDR1 and CDR2: SGHDT, YYEEEE. The CDR3 DNA sequence: TGTGCCAGCAGCCCAGCCCCGGGAACCCCGACAGATACGCAGTATTTT. Translating it yields CASSPAPGTPTDTQYF.

This clonotype was recorded many times. The chain recombines TRBV3-1 with TRBJ2-7, with 9 positions matching TRBD1. Germline lookup yields CDR1 LGHDT and CDR2 YNNKEL (reference sequence). The V gene end was trimmed by 4 bases and the J gene end by 7 bases; junction bases not matched to a gene: 11. The CDR3 spans 15 residues. CDR3 region: CASSRRRDRASEQYF. CDR3 nucleotides: TGTGCCAGCAGCCGCAGGCGGGACAGGGCTTCGGAGCAGTACTTC.

The J gene is TRBJ2-1, the V gene TRBV12-3 or TRBV12-4; 8 bases fit TRBD1. The ends lost 1 base at V and 3 bases at J; junction bases unmatched: 5. CDR3 size: 16 residues. For the CDR3, the DNA is TGTGCCAGCAGTTTAGGGACAGGGTCAAACTACAATGAGCAGTTCTTC. It specifies CASSLGTGSNYNEQFF.

This clonotype was recorded at least ten times. The rearrangement joins TRBV2 to TRBJ2-1; 7 bases are shared with TRBD2. This CDR3 comprises 16 residues. V dropped 2 bases and J dropped 6; count of bases not matched to a gene: 10. CDR1 is SNHLY and CDR2 is FYNNEI in the germline V gene. CDR3 DNA sequence: TGTGCCAGCAGTGAACTAGCGGCAAGTGGGGCCAATGAGCAGTTCTTC. This codes for CASSELAASGANEQFF. Together with reference TRBV2 and TRBJ2-1, the CDR3 gives the full variable domain: EPEVTQTPSHQVTQMGQEVILRCVPISNHLYFYWYRQILGQKVEFLVSFYNNEISEKSEIFDDQFSVERPDGSNFTLKIRSTKLEDSAMYFCASSELAASGANEQFFGPGTRLTVL.

This clonotype was seen many times. The chain is built from TRBV5-1 and TRBJ1-5, with TRBD1 as a possible D gene (5 bases). CDR1 is SGHRS and CDR2 is YFSETQ in the germline V gene. V was pared by 0 bases and J by 3 bases, with 10 bases between. The CDR3 totals 15 residues. In nucleotides, the CDR3 is TGCGCCAGCAGCTTGGCCGGGGCCCCCAATCAGCCCCAGCATTTT. It encodes CASSLAGAPNQPQHF.

The rearrangement links TRBV12-3 or TRBV12-4 to TRBJ2-1; possibly TRBD2 for D (5 bases). There are 15 residues in the CDR3. The ends were cut back, 5 bases at V and 5 bases at J, with 16 bases in the middle. In DNA, the CDR3 is TGTGCCAGCAGTCTAGACTTTGGAGGAAACAATGAGCAGTTCTTC. It codes for CASSLDFGGNNEQFF.

In this sample, this clonotype turned up a few times. Given a much more abundant clone one base away, this may be a read error. This chain connects TRBV10-3 to TRBJ2-7; 8 bases are a match to TRBD1. In germline, CDR1 is ENHRY, CDR2 SYGVKD. The CDR3 loop spans 14 amino acids. The CDR3 here is CAIRGQGSSCEQYF. The CDR3 nucleotides read TGTGCCATCAGAGGACAGGGAAGCTCCTGCGAGCAGTACTTC.

This clonotype was seen ten or more times. This chain links TRBV6-4 with TRBJ2-7; no reliable D call. Per germline, CDR1 MRHNA and CDR2 SNTAGT. V lost 0 bases to trimming and J lost 3 bases, with 9 bases between them. The CDR3 is 14 residues long. The CDR3 protein is CASSDSKSSYEQYF. In nucleotides, the CDR3 is TGTGCCAGCAGTGACTCGAAGTCCAGCTACGAGCAGTACTTC.

This clonotype was counted at least ten times. V usage is TRBV20-1 and J usage is TRBJ2-3, with 11 bases fitting TRBD2. The CDR3 is 17 amino acids. The J segment lost 1 base and the V segment lost 2 bases, leaving 8 bases of the junction unmatched. The germline gives CDR1 DFQATT, CDR2 SNEGSKA (reference sequence). The DNA for the CDR3 is TGCAGTGCTAGATCGGGGTTGACTAGCGGGGGCACAGATACGCAGTATTTT. It codes for CSARSGLTSGGTDTQYF.

At least ten counts were recorded for this clonotype. The rearrangement uses TRBV28 and TRBJ2-3; D may be TRBD1 or TRBD2 (5 bases each). Germline V gene data show CDR1 as MDHEN and CDR2 as SYDVKM. V was shortened by 5 bases and J by 6 bases, with 15 bases between the two germline ends. The CDR3 spans 14 residues. As DNA, the CDR3 is TGTGCCAGCAGTCTACCGGGACCATCGGATACGCAGTATTTT. It encodes CASSLPGPSDTQYF. The full variable domain, rest sourced from reference TRBV28 and TRBJ2-3, is DVKVTQSSRYLVKRTGEKVFLECVQDMDHENMFWYRQDPGLGLRLIYFSYDVKMKEKGDIPEGYSVSREKKERFSLILESASTNQTSMYLCASSLPGPSDTQYFGPGTRLTVL.

The V and J genes are TRBV20-1 and TRBJ2-1, with 8 bases identical to TRBD2. Germline CDR1 reads DFQATT; CDR2 reads SNEGSKA (reference sequence). The CDR3 covers 13 residues. V lost 3 bases to trimming and J lost 5 bases; unmatched junction nucleotides: 3. The CDR3 spells CSASGGGNNEQFF. CDR3 in DNA: TGCAGTGCTAGCGGGGGGGGTAACAATGAGCAGTTCTTC.

This clonotype was observed at least ten times. The chain is built from TRBV20-1 and TRBJ1-5, with D hard to call. CDR3 length equals 15 residues. Trimming cost V 3 bases and J 2 bases, with 14 bases left between them. Germline CDR1 DFQATT, CDR2 SNEGSKA (reference sequence). The CDR3: CSARSPVGGNQPQHF. The CDR3 bases are TGCAGTGCTAGGTCTCCTGTTGGCGGCAATCAGCCCCAGCATTTT.

This clonotype was picked up many times. The chain is built from TRBV20-1 and TRBJ1-2, with 7 bases lining up with TRBD1. Germline CDR1 DFQATT, CDR2 SNEGSKA (reference sequence). The junction had 15 bases not matched to a gene; V was cut back by 4 bases and J by 4 bases. CDR3 size: 16 residues. CDR3 sequence reads: CSANPYDRDIGYGYTF. The CDR3, as DNA: TGCAGTGCTAACCCCTATGACAGGGACATTGGCTATGGCTACACCTTC.

In its sample, this clonotype was seen many times. V usage is TRBV20-1 and J usage is TRBJ2-3; unclear D gene. CDR1 is DFQATT, CDR2 SNEGSKA, per germline (reference sequence). V lost 3 bases to trimming and J lost 2 bases, with 6 bases between them. The CDR3 spans 12 residues. The CDR3 DNA follows: TGCAGTGCTAGGAACCCCACAGATACGCAGTATTTT. It codes for CSARNPTDTQYF.